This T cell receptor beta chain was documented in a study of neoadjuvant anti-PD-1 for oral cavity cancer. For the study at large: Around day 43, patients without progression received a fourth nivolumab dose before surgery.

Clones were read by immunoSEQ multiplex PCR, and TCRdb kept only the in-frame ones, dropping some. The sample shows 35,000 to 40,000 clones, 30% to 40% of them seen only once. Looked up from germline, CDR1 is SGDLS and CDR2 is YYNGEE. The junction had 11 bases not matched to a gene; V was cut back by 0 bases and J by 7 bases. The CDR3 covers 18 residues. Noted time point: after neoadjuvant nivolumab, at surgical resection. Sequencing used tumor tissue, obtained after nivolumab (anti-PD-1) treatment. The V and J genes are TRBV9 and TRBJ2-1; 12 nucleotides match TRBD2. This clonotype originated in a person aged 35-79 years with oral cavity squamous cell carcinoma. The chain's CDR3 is CASSVEGLAGTYANEQFF. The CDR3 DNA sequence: TGTGCCAGCAGCGTAGAAGGACTAGCGGGAACCTATGCGAATGAGCAGTTCTTC.